A single sample gave rise to the 25 T cell receptor beta chains below, sequenced in a study of CD8+ T cells in alopecia areata. Treatment: oral pan-JAK inhibitor, 5-10 mg twice daily. Following RNA extraction, reverse transcription yielded cDNA that acted as the sequencing template. Generated by immunoSEQ multiplex PCR, the TCRdb table keeps only in-frame clones and is missing some. The sample lists roughly 200,000 clones; more than 30% were seen once. The material sequenced was CD4+ T cells sorted from blood, taken at roughly week 30, from a patient treated with tofacitinib. These receptors were collected from a human donor with alopecia areata.

V gene TRBV5-1 combines with J gene TRBJ2-5, with D maybe TRBD2 (5 bases). Trimming pared 4 bases from V and 3 bases from J, leaving 22 bases between. This CDR3 spans 17 amino acids. Germline assignment: CDR1 SGHRS and CDR2 YFSETQ. CDR3: CASSPTAGTASKETQYF. The CDR3 DNA is TGCGCCAGCAGCCCAACGGCGGGTACCGCGTCAAAAGAGACCCAGTACTTC.

This clone came up a few times. The chain recombines TRBV29-1 with TRBJ2-6; D unclear. CDR3 length: 16 amino acids. Germline lookup yields CDR1 SQVTM and CDR2 ANQGSEA. V lost 0 bases, J lost 0 bases, and 9 bases lay in between. CDR3 in DNA: TGCAGCGTTGAAGATCTTGGCCTCTCTGGGGCCAACGTCCTGACTTTC. Its protein is CSVEDLGLSGANVLTF.

This chain joins TRBV19 and TRBJ1-1; weak D call: TRBD1 (6 bases). The germline V gene encodes CDR1 LNHDA and CDR2 SQIVND (reference sequence). This CDR3 contains 13 residues. V dropped 7 bases and J dropped 7 bases, with 16 bases sitting between them. CDR3 bases: TGTGCCAGTACTGTGACAGGTGGGATTGAAGCTTTCTTT. Protein sequence: CASTVTGGIEAFF.

The chain couples TRBV30 to TRBJ2-7; no clear D. V was cut by 5 bases and J by 0 bases, with 8 bases left in between. From germline, CDR1 is GTSNPN and CDR2 SVGIG (reference sequence). This CDR3 spans 12 amino acids. The CDR3 coding sequence is TGTGCCTGGTCCTCTTTCTCCTACGAGCAGTACTTC. Protein sequence: CAWSSFSYEQYF.

This clone was observed a few times. The chain carries TRBV6-6 and TRBJ2-5; 9 bases align to TRBD2. V dropped 10 bases and J dropped 9; count of bases not matched to a gene: 18. The germline gives CDR1 MNHNY, CDR2 SVGAGI (reference sequence). This CDR3 is built from 15 residues. The CDR3 loop reads CATSSMAGGPKAQYF. For the CDR3, the DNA is TGTGCCACGTCGTCGATGGCGGGAGGGCCCAAGGCCCAGTACTTC.

This rearrangement joins TRBV27 to TRBJ2-3; 9 bases fit TRBD1. The CDR3 runs to 15 residues. CDR1 and CDR2 from the germline V gene are MNHEY and SMNVEV (reference sequence). V lost 5 bases to trimming and J lost 7 bases; unmatched junction nucleotides: 10. CDR3 DNA sequence: TGTGCCAGCAGTCGACAAGGGACAGGGTACAATACGCAGTATTTT. Its protein product is CASSRQGTGYNTQYF.

This clone was seen only a few times. V and J are TRBV19 and TRBJ2-4; D is uncertain. CDR3 length: 14 amino acids. The V gene lost 3 bases and the J gene lost 3 bases, with 9 bases spanning the gap. CDR1 is LNHDA and CDR2 is SQIVND in the germline V gene (reference sequence). The CDR3 DNA is TGTGCCAGTAGTATGAGCGTTGGCAAAAACATTCAGTACTTC. Protein product: CASSMSVGKNIQYF.

The rearrangement uses TRBV25-1 and TRBJ1-1, with TRBD1 identical over 7 bases. This CDR3 is built from 15 residues. Germline assignment: CDR1 MGHDK and CDR2 SYGVNS. Unmatched junction bases numbered 9, after V lost 4 bases and J lost 4 bases. The CDR3, as DNA: TGTGCCAGCAGTGTCGAGACAGGGTTGGGCACTGAAGCTTTCTTT. It encodes CASSVETGLGTEAFF.

The chain uses TRBV5-1 and TRBJ2-2, with D tentatively TRBD2 (6 bases). V lost 0 bases and J lost 5, with 11 bases in between. CDR1 is SGHRS and CDR2 is YFSETQ in the germline V gene. This CDR3 region has 15 residues. The CDR3 nucleotides read TGCGCCAGCAGCTTGGCACAGCGGGTGACCGGGGAGCTGTTTTTT. Residues: CASSLAQRVTGELFF.

V is TRBV5-6 and J is TRBJ1-2, with D perhaps matching TRBD1 (6 bases). V was pared by 0 bases and J by 6 bases, with 18 bases between. CDR3 size: 16 residues. The germline CDR1 and CDR2 sequences are SGHDT and YYEEEE. The CDR3 DNA reads TGTGCCAGCAGCTTGGAGGACAGACCCTTCCTTCATGGCTACACCTTC. Its translation: CASSLEDRPFLHGYTF.

The chain combines TRBV30 with TRBJ2-5; TRBD1 agrees at 8 bases. CDR1 is GTSNPN and CDR2 is SVGIG in the germline V gene (reference sequence). The trim removed 3 bases at V and 2 bases at J, leaving 5 bases unmatched. The CDR3 sequence is 14 residues long. DNA for the CDR3: TGTGCCTGGAGCTATGGGACAGGACAAGAGACCCAGTACTTC. Encoded protein: CAWSYGTGQETQYF. Filled out from reference TRBV30 and TRBJ2-5, the complete variable domain reads SQTIHQWPATLVQPVGSPLSLECTVEGTSNPNLYWYRQAAGRGLQLLFYSVGIGQISSEVPQNLSASRPQDRQFILSSKKLLLSDSGFYLCAWSYGTGQETQYFGPGTRLLVL.

This clone was recorded a few times. The V call is TRBV18, the J call TRBJ1-5; D unresolved. Trimming removed 2 bases from V and 7 bases from J, with 15 bases in between. Germline V lookup: CDR1 KGHSH, CDR2 LQKENI. The CDR3 extends over 15 amino acids. In DNA form, the CDR3 reads TGTGCCAGCTCACCAGGTGCCAGGCTACACCAGCCCCAGCATTTT. As protein: CASSPGARLHQPQHF.

The V gene is TRBV29-1, the J gene TRBJ2-1; D gene unclear. The V end was cut by 0 bases, the J end by 0 bases, with 9 bases between. Per germline, CDR1 SQVTM and CDR2 ANQGSEA. This CDR3 has 15 residues. The CDR3 spells CSVEDRSFSYNEQFF. CDR3 in DNA: TGCAGCGTTGAAGATCGCAGCTTCTCCTACAATGAGCAGTTCTTC.

CDR3 sequence reads: CASSYSRTSTDTQYF. CDR3 nucleotide sequence: TGTGCCAGCAGTTACTCTCGTACTAGCACAGATACGCAGTATTTT. V usage is TRBV6-5 and J usage is TRBJ2-3; unclear D gene. V was cut by 0 bases and J by 0 bases, with 7 bases left in between. The CDR3 runs to 15 residues. Germline loops: CDR1 MNHEY, CDR2 SVGAGI.

This clone came up a few times. Written as DNA, the CDR3 is TGTGCCAGCAGCTCTGACCTGAGCTCCTACAATGAGCAGTTCTTC. It specifies CASSSDLSSYNEQFF. The chain carries TRBV5-4 and TRBJ2-1, with D unresolved. Germline V CDR1 and CDR2: SGHNT, YYREEE (reference sequence). V gave up 3 bases and J gave up 0 bases, with 10 bases separating them. The CDR3 is 15 residues long.

A few counts support this clone. The chain links TRBV6-1 to TRBJ1-1, with 8 bases aligning to TRBD1. Germline lookup yields CDR1 MNHNS and CDR2 SASEGT. V was clipped by 5 bases and J by 1 base; unmatched bases: 3. The CDR3 contains 14 residues. In DNA form, the CDR3 reads TGTGCCAGCAGTACCGACAGGGGGAACACTGAAGCTTTCTTT. This codes for CASSTDRGNTEAFF.

V is TRBV7-9 and J is TRBJ2-5; D not certain. The CDR3 is made up of 14 amino acids. V lost 6 bases and J lost 5, with 16 bases in between. Per the germline V gene, CDR1 is SEHNR and CDR2 is FQNEAQ (reference sequence). CDR3 DNA: TGTGCCAGCAGTCCCGCGGAGTTGCGGGAGACCCAGTACTTC. Protein product: CASSPAELRETQYF.

This clone was picked up a small number of times. This chain connects TRBV29-1 to TRBJ2-1; weak D call: TRBD2 (5 bases). V was clipped by 7 bases and J by 6 bases, with 16 bases between them. This CDR3 is built from 13 residues. Germline lookup yields CDR1 SQVTM and CDR2 ANQGSEA. The CDR3 sequence: CSAQRFAGNEQFF. In DNA form, the CDR3 reads TGCAGCGCCCAGAGGTTTGCGGGCAATGAGCAGTTCTTC.

V usage is TRBV6-1 and J usage is TRBJ2-7; possibly TRBD2 for D (5 bases). V lost 2 bases and J lost 3, with 11 bases in between. CDR1 MNHNS and CDR2 SASEGT come from the germline V gene. This CDR3 comprises 14 residues. The CDR3 DNA reads TGTGCCAGCAGTGAAATGGGAGCAGGCTACGAGCAGTACTTC. Protein product: CASSEMGAGYEQYF.

J is TRBJ2-7 and V is TRBV14, with D tentatively TRBD2 (6 bases). The V end lost 0 bases, the J end lost 7 bases, and 19 bases lay between the germline ends. Germline assignment: CDR1 SGHDN and CDR2 FVKESK. There are 16 residues in the CDR3. For the CDR3, the DNA is TGTGCCAGCAGCCAAGATTCCTGGCTAGCGACGCGGGAGCAGTACTTC. Protein sequence: CASSQDSWLATREQYF.

This clone was observed a few times. The V gene is TRBV27, the J gene TRBJ2-3, with TRBD2 identical over 8 bases. V shed 3 bases, J shed 2 bases, and the junction held 7 bases outside the gene matches. CDR1 MNHEY and CDR2 SMNVEV come from the germline V gene (reference sequence). The CDR3 runs 16 residues. In DNA, the CDR3 is TGTGCCAGCAGTTTTACAGCGGGGGATTACACAGATACGCAGTATTTT. The encoded protein is CASSFTAGDYTDTQYF.

The V call is TRBV15, the J call TRBJ1-5, with D possibly TRBD1 on 5 matching bases. The germline V gene encodes CDR1 LNHNV and CDR2 YYDKDF (reference sequence). This CDR3 has 13 amino acids. V dropped 4 bases and J dropped 6 bases, with 10 bases sitting between them. The CDR3 protein is CATSKGTGQPQHF. The CDR3 DNA sequence: TGTGCCACCAGCAAAGGGACTGGTCAGCCCCAGCATTTT.

The chain has TRBV18 and TRBJ2-6, with TRBD2 as a possible D gene (5 bases). V lost 0 bases, J lost 4 bases, and 10 bases lay in between. Germline values: CDR1 KGHSH, CDR2 LQKENI. The CDR3 loop spans 16 amino acids. The CDR3 region has the DNA TGTGCCAGCTCACCACCGCGGGCGGAAGGGGCCAACGTCCTGACTTTC. This translates into CASSPPRAEGANVLTF.

This clone was counted between two and nine times. The genes are TRBV6-5 and TRBJ1-1, with D tentatively TRBD1 (5 bases). Looked up from germline, CDR1 is MNHEY and CDR2 is SVGAGI. Trimming shortened V by 5 bases and J by 7 bases, and 14 bases separated the two germline ends. The CDR3 contains 13 residues. CDR3 coding DNA: TGTGCCAGCAGTACCCGCGGGGCAGTTGAAGCTTTCTTT. Encoded protein: CASSTRGAVEAFF.

This clone showed up just a few times. The chain couples TRBV2 to TRBJ1-2; D is perhaps TRBD1 (5 bases). This CDR3 is built from 12 residues. In germline, CDR1 is SNHLY, CDR2 FYNNEI. Trimming removed 3 bases at V and 7 bases at J, with 9 bases between. CDR3 DNA: TGTGCCAGCAGTGAGCAGGGCGGTGGCTACACCTTC. Amino acid sequence: CASSEQGGGYTF.